This TCR beta chain was identified during a study of OX40 agonist ivuxolimab in advanced cancers. A note on the overall study: The costimulatory receptor OX40 (CD134) was targeted by ivuxolimab, a fully human IgG2 agonistic monoclonal antibody. Intravenous ivuxolimab was administered to patients every 2 weeks at six dose levels: 0.01, 0.1, 0.3, 1.5, 3 and 10 mg/kg. Of the 50 to 55 dose-escalation patients, hepatocellular carcinoma was present in 19, melanoma in approximately 15, renal cell carcinoma in 9 and head and neck cancer in 9. In the dose-escalation cohort, 70% to 90% of patients were male, and the mean age was roughly 56 years with a range of roughly 23 to 79. Prior anti-PD-1, anti-PD-L1 or anti-CTLA-4 therapy was permitted, and checkpoint inhibitors had been received by roughly 42% of dose-escalation patients. Partial responses were achieved by three dose-escalation patients, of whom one had hepatocellular carcinoma and two had cutaneous melanoma. Peripheral TCRbeta sequencing was intended to test whether TCR sequence diversity was altered and clonal T-cell expansion was caused by ivuxolimab. The paper describes the monotherapy dose-escalation part (N of about 52 patients) of the phase I trial of ivuxolimab. Results the study describes overall, beyond this receptor: In partial responders in the 0.1-3.0 mg/kg groups, normalized peripheral clonal expansion was found to be among the lowest, especially among CD8+ T cells. After ivuxolimab, CD8+ T cells had more expanded clones than CD4+ T cells on average. At doses of 0.1 to 3.0 mg/kg, clonal expansion of both CD4+ and CD8+ T cells in blood was seen between baseline and week 6. Low levels of normalized T-cell clonal expansion were also seen in some nonresponding patients. Antigen specificity was not determined for the clonally expanded peripheral T cells.

Patients with autoimmune disease history or receiving systemic immunosuppression were excluded from the trial. Peripheral blood for TCR sequencing was collected from all dose cohorts at baseline, on cycle 4 day 1, and on cycle 7 day 1. Samples came from an open-label, multicenter, first-in-human phase I dose-escalation trial of ivuxolimab. The trial enrolled adults with locally advanced or metastatic head and neck squamous cell, hepatocellular, melanoma or renal cell carcinoma. CD4+ and CD8+ T cells were sorted separately from peripheral blood before TCR sequencing. The CDR3 runs 16 residues from the cysteine to the phenylalanine. The only DNA kept is the CDR3, 48 bases in frame from the first base. Relative to germline, V is 1 base shorter and J is 4 bases shorter, with 14 bases between their ends. CDR1 and CDR2 (SEHNR, FQNEAQ) derive from the germline V gene (reference sequence). Details on this clone: Its antigen remains undetermined. Within one base of it there is no much larger clone, and no base qualities were kept.

Genomic DNA was isolated from the sorted cells so that the TCRbeta CDR3 region could be sequenced. TCRbeta CDR3 regions were sequenced using the immunoSEQ Assay. Drawn from immuneACCESS, this table holds only the in-frame rearrangements with V and J called that TCRdb kept. Clones are partly lost; checked studies trace under half to an unresolved V gene and leave the rest unexplained. This sample lists roughly 58,000 clones; 93% were detected once. Of the sample, 18% is held by the ten largest clones. The V and J genes are TRBV7-9 and TRBJ1-5, with TRBD1 tentatively as D gene (5 bases match). The clonotype was recovered from an adult with an advanced solid tumor such as melanoma, head and neck, liver or kidney cancer. This sample comprised CD4+ or CD8+ T cells sorted from blood, obtained in a trial of the OX40 agonist ivuxolimab. The nucleotide sequence is TGTGCCAGCAGCTTAGGCTGGCCGCCAGGGAATCAGCCCCAGCATTTT. Its protein product is CASSLGWPPGNQPQHF.